The T cell receptor (beta chain) under discussion was sequenced for a study of shared clonotypes between healthy human individuals. Across the study: Plates per donor: three CD4 naive, three CD4 memory, two CD8 naive, one CD8 memory.

The run depth of the assay was deep. Sequenced by immunoSEQ multiplex PCR; TCRdb stores in-frame clones only, minus some. The sample records around 700,000 clones, over 65% being singletons. This CDR3 region has 14 residues. The germline V gene encodes CDR1 MDHEN and CDR2 SYDVKM. Trimming removed 7 bases from V and 7 bases from J; junction bases left unmatched: 8. Points on this clone: Its cognate antigen is unknown.

Study-level findings and limits: In four donors, approximately 5% of naive CD4 clonotypes appeared in common.

V gene TRBV28 combines with J gene TRBJ1-3; the match to TRBD1 covers 9 bases. Sequences were obtained from memory CD4+ T cells sorted from blood. As to subset: CD45RA-negative fraction. The sequence was collected from a woman aged 30 to 39 in good health. The CDR3 DNA reads TGTGCCAGCACCCTTGGAGGGACAGGGAACACCATATATTTT. Translating gives CASTLGGTGNTIYF.